A single sample gave rise to the 32 T cell receptor beta chains below, sequenced in a study of T-cell reconstitution after alpha-beta-depleted transplantation in children. Construction of the TCRbeta library involved unique molecular identifiers. MiXCR was run by TCRdb on the PCR reads, yielding one entry per CDR3 protein. This repertoire shows 700,000 to 950,000 distinct CDR3 sequences, roughly 15% found once; its top ten account for about 5%. The specimen comprised PBMCs, mostly from graft donor cells, sampled 360 days after TCRalphabeta/CD19-depleted stem cell transplant. The receptors were sampled from a male patient aged 10-17 years who had a stem cell transplant for acute lymphoblastic leukemia, so the T cells may come from the graft donor.

The sample holds a few counts of this clonotype. The chain recombines TRBV7-7 with TRBJ2-5; possibly TRBD1 or TRBD2 for D (5 bases each). V was trimmed by 5 bases and J by 5 bases, leaving 15 bases between them. This CDR3 has 14 residues. The germline gives CDR1 SSHAT, CDR2 FNYEAQ (reference sequence). The chain's CDR3 is CASSRDWGGETQYF. In nucleotides, the CDR3 is TGTGCCAGCAGCCGCGACTGGGGCGGGGAGACCCAGTACTTC.

The rearrangement links TRBV9 to TRBJ2-6, with D uncertain. The V end was cut by 0 bases, the J end by 4 bases, with 11 bases between. The CDR3 runs 16 residues. Germline V gene data show CDR1 as SGDLS and CDR2 as YYNGEE. The CDR3, as DNA: TGTGCCAGCAGCGTAGTAGGAAGGACCGGGGCCAACGTCCTGACTTTC. Translating it yields CASSVVGRTGANVLTF.

This clonotype was found a few times. The chain recombines TRBV29-1 with TRBJ2-3; 9 nucleotides agree with TRBD2. This CDR3 region has 17 residues. CDR1 and CDR2 from the germline V gene are SQVTM and ANQGSEA. The trim removed 6 bases at V and 2 bases at J, leaving 15 bases unmatched. CDR3 bases: TGCAGCGTCGCCGGGACTAGCCGACTTGGAAACACAGATACGCAGTATTTT. This sequence encodes CSVAGTSRLGNTDTQYF.

Only a few counts were recorded for this clonotype. The J gene is TRBJ2-7, the V gene TRBV3-1, with 8 positions matching TRBD2. Germline trimming cut 4 bases from V and 5 bases from J; bases unmatched to any gene: 10. The CDR3 is 15 residues long. Germline assignment: CDR1 LGHDT and CDR2 YNNKEL (reference sequence). CDR3 DNA: TGTGCCAGCAGCCCAGACGGGACTAGTTTCCACGAGCAGTACTTC. The encoded protein is CASSPDGTSFHEQYF.

This clonotype was observed once. This chain uses TRBV5-5 with TRBJ2-1; a possible D gene is TRBD1 (6 bases). CDR1 and CDR2 (germline): SGHKS, YYEKEE (reference sequence). The V end lost 4 bases, the J end lost 9 bases, and 20 bases lay between the germline ends. This CDR3 spans 15 amino acids. The CDR3 loop is CASSPQTGPIGEQFF. The CDR3 nucleotides are TGTGCCAGCAGCCCTCAGACAGGTCCAATCGGTGAGCAGTTCTTC. Together with reference TRBV5-5 and TRBJ2-1, the CDR3 gives the full variable domain: DAGVTQSPTHLIKTRGQQVTLRCSPISGHKSVSWYQQVLGQGPQFIFQYYEKEERGRGNFPDRFSARQFPNYSSELNVNALLLGDSALYLCASSPQTGPIGEQFFGPGTRLTVL.

The genes are TRBV9 and TRBJ2-1; 9 nucleotides align to TRBD2. Germline CDR1 and CDR2: SGDLS and YYNGEE. CDR3 length equals 18 residues. The V gene end was trimmed by 2 bases and the J gene end by 0 bases; junction bases not matched to a gene: 9. CDR3: CASSVLIGGGASYNEQFF. The CDR3 nucleotides read TGTGCCAGCAGCGTTCTTATTGGCGGGGGGGCCTCCTACAATGAGCAGTTCTTC.

This clonotype has only a few counts. Germline and junction disagree at one end, which may indicate a read error. The rearrangement uses TRBV12-3 or TRBV12-4 and TRBJ2-7, with D possibly matching TRBD2 (6 bases). The CDR3 is 14 residues long. CDR3 DNA: TGTGCCAGCAGTTTAGAGCCCAATGGGAGCGGGTGGGACTTC. Protein: CASSLEPNGSGWDF.

This clonotype was counted between two and nine times. V usage is TRBV15 and J usage is TRBJ1-3; D not certain. V was pared by 6 bases and J by 0 bases, with 12 bases between. Germline V gene sequence: CDR1 LNHNV, CDR2 YYDKDF (reference sequence). CDR3 size: 15 residues. The CDR3 reads CATSLDGNSGNTIYF. The DNA for the CDR3 is TGTGCCACCAGTCTGGACGGGAACTCTGGAAACACCATATATTTT.

DNA of the CDR3: TGCAGTGCTAGAGATAATACGCAGTATTTT. Its translation: CSARDNTQYF. V is TRBV20-1 and J is TRBJ2-3; D gene ambiguous. V was pared by 0 bases and J by 7 bases, with 2 bases between. Per the germline V gene, CDR1 is DFQATT and CDR2 is SNEGSKA (reference sequence). The CDR3 runs 10 residues.

The chain recombines TRBV19 with TRBJ2-2; 8 nucleotides agree with TRBD1. V lost 6 bases and J lost 4; bases outside the gene matches: 4. This CDR3 spans 14 amino acids. Germline CDR1 reads LNHDA; CDR2 reads SQIVND (reference sequence). The CDR3 here is CASRIQGGTGELFF. The CDR3 DNA follows: TGTGCCAGTAGGATACAGGGGGGCACCGGGGAGCTGTTTTTT.

Worth noting for this clonotype: The germline gene is not matched at one end of the junction; a read error may be the cause. The rearrangement links TRBV7-2 to TRBJ1-5; possibly TRBD1 for D (5 bases). In germline, CDR1 is SGHTA, CDR2 FQGNSA. This CDR3 is 14 amino acids long. The CDR3 DNA reads as TGTGCCAGCAGATTAGGAGCCGGGGGTCAGCCCCAGCATTTT. Translating it yields CASRLGAGGQPQHF.

This clonotype was recorded a few times. The gene calls are TRBV6-4 and TRBJ2-7, with D possibly being TRBD1 (6 bases). V was shortened by 3 bases and J by 3 bases, with 9 bases between the two germline ends. The CDR3 loop spans 13 amino acids. CDR1 and CDR2 from the germline V gene are MRHNA and SNTAGT. The CDR3 bases are TGTGCCAGCAGTGAGGTCAGGGGCTACGAGCAGTACTTC. Translated, it gives CASSEVRGYEQYF.

The chain uses TRBV4-1 and TRBJ2-7; 11 bases line up with TRBD2. V lost 0 bases and J lost 5; bases outside the gene matches: 3. The CDR3 loop spans 15 amino acids. Germline CDR1 MGHRA, CDR2 YSYEKL. The CDR3 here is CASSQDKLAGDEQYF. The CDR3 coding sequence is TGCGCCAGCAGCCAAGATAAACTAGCGGGAGACGAGCAGTACTTC.

The V call is TRBV7-2, the J call TRBJ2-5, with no clear D. This CDR3 region has 14 residues. With 2 bases removed from V and 2 bases from J, the gap between germline ends came to 9 bases. Germline V CDR1 and CDR2: SGHTA, FQGNSA. CDR3 region: CASSLLRVQETQYF. For the CDR3, the DNA is TGTGCCAGCAGCTTATTAAGGGTACAAGAGACCCAGTACTTC.

This clonotype was detected a few times. CDR3 DNA sequence: TGTGCCAGCACACCGGGACTAGCGGGCCGCACAGATACGCAGTATTTT. The encoded protein is CASTPGLAGRTDTQYF. The genes are TRBV12-3 or TRBV12-4 and TRBJ2-3; 12 nucleotides line up with TRBD2. The J segment lost 1 base and the V segment lost 7 bases, leaving 6 bases of the junction unmatched. The CDR3 runs to 16 residues.

The rearrangement links TRBV5-5 to TRBJ1-5; a weak D match, TRBD1 (5 bases). This CDR3 region has 16 residues. Germline V gene data show CDR1 as SGHKS and CDR2 as YYEKEE (reference sequence). The V end was cut by 1 base, the J end by 0 bases, with 11 bases between. The chain's CDR3 is CASSLTAGHSNQPQHF. CDR3 bases: TGTGCCAGCAGCTTGACGGCAGGGCATAGCAATCAGCCCCAGCATTTT.

The rearrangement joins TRBV5-1 to TRBJ1-3; maybe TRBD1 (6 bases). Germline values: CDR1 SGHRS, CDR2 YFSETQ. Trimming stripped 0 bases from V and 2 bases from J, with 9 bases between. This CDR3 contains 15 residues. This CDR3 reads CASSLAWTAGNTIYF. The CDR3 bases are TGCGCCAGCAGCTTGGCTTGGACAGCTGGAAACACCATATATTTT.

The rearrangement uses TRBV11-2 and TRBJ2-3; D is perhaps TRBD2 (5 bases). V lost 5 bases and J lost 1, with 10 bases in between. The CDR3 totals 14 residues. Looked up from germline, CDR1 is SGHAT and CDR2 is FQNNGV. Here the CDR3 DNA reads TGTGCCAGCAGCCCCTTCGGGGGCACAGATACGCAGTATTTT. It codes for CASSPFGGTDTQYF.

The chain couples TRBV11-2 to TRBJ2-1; 9 bases fit TRBD2. The V gene's germline CDR1 is SGHAT and CDR2 FQNNGV. V dropped 0 bases and J dropped 6; count of bases not matched to a gene: 6. There are 16 residues in the CDR3. Written as DNA, the CDR3 is TGTGCCAGCAGCTTAGATCGTCCGGGACTAGCCAATGAGCAGTTCTTC. Encoded protein: CASSLDRPGLANEQFF.

This clonotype was seen repeatedly, ten times or more. The chain couples TRBV29-1 to TRBJ2-5; D call uncertain. Deletions cut 0 bases from V and 5 bases from J, with 13 bases between. Germline CDR1 SQVTM, CDR2 ANQGSEA. CDR3 length equals 14 residues. The CDR3 loop reads CSVEDLKVGETQYF. DNA of the CDR3: TGCAGCGTTGAAGATCTTAAGGTCGGGGAGACCCAGTACTTC.

This clonotype was detected ten times or more. The chain carries TRBV28 and TRBJ2-3; D may be TRBD1 (6 bases). The V gene lost 6 bases and the J gene lost 2 bases, with 12 bases spanning the gap. CDR3 size: 14 residues. Germline lookup yields CDR1 MDHEN and CDR2 SYDVKM. The CDR3 reads CASRLQGPTDTQYF. The CDR3 nucleotides are TGTGCCAGCAGATTACAGGGCCCCACAGATACGCAGTATTTT.

This clonotype showed up just once. V and J are TRBV25-1 and TRBJ2-1; D is unresolved. With 0 bases removed from V and 3 bases from J, the gap between germline ends came to 15 bases. The CDR3 covers 17 residues. CDR1 MGHDK and CDR2 SYGVNS come from the germline V gene. The CDR3 nucleotides read TGTGCCAGCAGTGAATACCGCTCTGGGTCGCTCTACAATGAGCAGTTCTTC. Residues: CASSEYRSGSLYNEQFF.

This clonotype was recorded many times. The chain employs TRBV5-1 and TRBJ2-5; TRBD1 aligns across 7 bases. This CDR3 spans 14 amino acids. Germline lookup yields CDR1 SGHRS and CDR2 YFSETQ. V lost 4 bases and J lost 3; bases outside the gene matches: 6. The CDR3 sequence: CASSPRTGEETQYF. The CDR3 region has the DNA TGCGCCAGCAGCCCTCGGACAGGCGAAGAGACCCAGTACTTC.

This clonotype has just a few counts. J is TRBJ2-7 and V is TRBV12-3 or TRBV12-4, with TRBD2 as a possible D gene (5 bases). The CDR3 has 14 residues. V was pared by 3 bases and J by 3 bases, with 12 bases between. Here the CDR3 DNA reads TGTGCCAGCAGTTTTCGAGTAGCGTTCTACGAGCAGTACTTC. As protein: CASSFRVAFYEQYF.

This chain links TRBV12-3 or TRBV12-4 with TRBJ2-1, with 12 bases aligning to TRBD2. This CDR3 has 14 amino acids. The V and J ends lost 8 bases and 4 bases, in that order; junction bases with no gene match: 3. CDR3 in DNA: TGTGCCAGCCTAGGACTAGCGGGGTACAATGAGCAGTTCTTC. Translated, it gives CASLGLAGYNEQFF.

This clonotype has ten or more counts. The rearrangement joins TRBV5-1 to TRBJ2-1; TRBD1 matches 8 bases. V gave up 0 bases and J gave up 5 bases; unmatched junction bases: 4. In germline, CDR1 is SGHRS, CDR2 YFSETQ. This CDR3 is 15 amino acids long. The CDR3 loop reads CASSLGDRRHNEQFF. For the CDR3, the DNA is TGCGCCAGCAGCTTGGGGGACAGGAGGCACAATGAGCAGTTCTTC.

The rearrangement joins TRBV3-1 to TRBJ2-1; 8 bases are shared with TRBD2. Looked up from germline, CDR1 is LGHDT and CDR2 is YNNKEL (reference sequence). CDR3 length equals 16 residues. Germline trimming cut 2 bases from V and 4 bases from J; bases unmatched to any gene: 7. The CDR3 DNA reads as TGTGCCAGCAGCCAACCCGGGACTAGACCGTACAATGAGCAGTTCTTC. Translation gives CASSQPGTRPYNEQFF.

The chain links TRBV11-2 to TRBJ2-5; maybe TRBD2 (6 bases). Trimming cost V 2 bases and J 5 bases, with 18 bases left between them. The CDR3 is 16 amino acids. Germline loops: CDR1 SGHAT, CDR2 FQNNGV. The CDR3 protein is CASSLIVRRGWETQYF. The CDR3 nucleotides read TGTGCCAGCAGCTTAATAGTCCGACGGGGGTGGGAGACCCAGTACTTC.

The J gene is TRBJ2-1, the V gene TRBV20-1, with 7 bases identical to TRBD2. V lost 0 bases, J lost 4 bases, and 9 bases stayed unmatched. CDR1 and CDR2 from the germline V gene are DFQATT and SNEGSKA (reference sequence). The CDR3 consists of 16 residues. The CDR3: CSARDEGSGYYNEQFF. As DNA, the CDR3 is TGCAGTGCTAGAGATGAGGGTAGCGGGTATTACAATGAGCAGTTCTTC.

The chain couples TRBV29-1 to TRBJ2-1, with unresolved D. Germline-derived CDR1 and CDR2 are SQVTM and ANQGSEA. V lost 8 bases and J lost 10, with 21 bases in between. The CDR3 is 13 amino acids. For the CDR3, the DNA is TGCAGCCTTAAGTCCCTCAAGATCACGGAGCAGTTCTTC. This codes for CSLKSLKITEQFF.

The rearrangement joins TRBV18 to TRBJ1-1; D is unclear. Germline CDR1 and CDR2: KGHSH and LQKENI. Trimming took off 5 bases at V and 0 bases at J, with 13 bases between the two ends. This CDR3 comprises 15 residues. The CDR3, as DNA: TGTGCCAGCTCAGAGGGCGGTCCCTTGAACACTGAAGCTTTCTTT. This sequence encodes CASSEGGPLNTEAFF.

The chain carries TRBV5-1 and TRBJ2-7; D gene unclear. This CDR3 has 16 residues. CDR1 and CDR2 from the germline V gene are SGHRS and YFSETQ. With 0 bases removed from V and 1 base from J, the gap between germline ends came to 14 bases. CDR3 sequence: CASSLVGFPSSYEQYF. The CDR3 DNA sequence: TGCGCCAGCAGCTTGGTTGGGTTCCCCTCATCCTACGAGCAGTACTTC.